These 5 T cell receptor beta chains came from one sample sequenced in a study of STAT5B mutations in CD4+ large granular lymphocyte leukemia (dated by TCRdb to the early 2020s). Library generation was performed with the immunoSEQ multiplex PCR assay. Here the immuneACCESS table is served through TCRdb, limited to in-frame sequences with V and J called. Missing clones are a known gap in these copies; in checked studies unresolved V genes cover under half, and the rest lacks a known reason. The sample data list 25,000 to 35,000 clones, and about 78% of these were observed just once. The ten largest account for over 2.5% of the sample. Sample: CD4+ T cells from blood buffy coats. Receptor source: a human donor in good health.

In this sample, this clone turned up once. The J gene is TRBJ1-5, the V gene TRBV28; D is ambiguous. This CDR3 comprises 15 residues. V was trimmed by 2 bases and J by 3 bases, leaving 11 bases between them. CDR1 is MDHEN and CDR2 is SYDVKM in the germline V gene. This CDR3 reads CASSLRPGPNQPQHF. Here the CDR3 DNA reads TGTGCCAGCAGTTTACGGCCCGGGCCCAATCAGCCCCAGCATTTT. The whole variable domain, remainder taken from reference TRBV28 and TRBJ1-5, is DVKVTQSSRYLVKRTGEKVFLECVQDMDHENMFWYRQDPGLGLRLIYFSYDVKMKEKGDIPEGYSVSREKKERFSLILESASTNQTSMYLCASSLRPGPNQPQHFGDGTRLSIL.

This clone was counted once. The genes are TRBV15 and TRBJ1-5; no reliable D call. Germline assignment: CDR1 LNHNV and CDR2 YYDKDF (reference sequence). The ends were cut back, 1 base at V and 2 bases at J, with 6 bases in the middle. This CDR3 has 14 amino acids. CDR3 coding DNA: TGTGCCACCAGCAGAGGCCAGGGCAATCAGCCCCAGCATTTT. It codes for CATSRGQGNQPQHF.

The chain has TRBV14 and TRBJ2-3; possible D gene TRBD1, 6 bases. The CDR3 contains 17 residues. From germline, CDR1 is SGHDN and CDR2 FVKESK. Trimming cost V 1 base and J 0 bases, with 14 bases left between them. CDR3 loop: CASSQVTGATSTDTQYF. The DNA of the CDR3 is TGTGCCAGCAGCCAAGTGACAGGAGCTACTAGCACAGATACGCAGTATTTT.

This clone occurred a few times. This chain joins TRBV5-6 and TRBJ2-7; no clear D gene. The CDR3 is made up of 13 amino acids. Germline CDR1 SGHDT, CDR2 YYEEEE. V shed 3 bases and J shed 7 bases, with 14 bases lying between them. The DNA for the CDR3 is TGTGCCAGCAGCTCAGCCCTCGTTGGGGAGCAGTACTTC. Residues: CASSSALVGEQYF.

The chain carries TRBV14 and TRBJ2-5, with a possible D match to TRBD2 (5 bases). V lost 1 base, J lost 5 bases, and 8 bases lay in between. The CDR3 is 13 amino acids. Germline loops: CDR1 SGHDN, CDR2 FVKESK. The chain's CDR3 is CASSQGRRETQYF. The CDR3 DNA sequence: TGTGCCAGCAGCCAAGGACGGAGGGAGACCCAGTACTTC.